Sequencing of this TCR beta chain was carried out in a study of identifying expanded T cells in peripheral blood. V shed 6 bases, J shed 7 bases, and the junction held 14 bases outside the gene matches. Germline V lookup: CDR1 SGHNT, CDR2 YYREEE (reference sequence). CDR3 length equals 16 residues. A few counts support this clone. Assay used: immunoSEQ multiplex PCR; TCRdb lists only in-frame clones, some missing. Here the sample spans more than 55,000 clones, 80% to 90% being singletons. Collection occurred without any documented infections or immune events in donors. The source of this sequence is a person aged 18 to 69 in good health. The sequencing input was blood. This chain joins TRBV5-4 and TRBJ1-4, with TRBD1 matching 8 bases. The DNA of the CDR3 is TGTGCCAGCACCTCTTTGAGGGGACAGGAGAGTGAAAAACTGTTTTTT. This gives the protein CASTSLRGQESEKLFF.